A selection of T cell receptor beta chains follows, all from one sample in a study of regulatory T cells in long-lasting Graves disease. TCRdb used MiXCR to reprocess the multiplex PCR reads, holding one entry per CDR3 protein. The profile shows a few hundred thousand distinct CDR3 sequences, roughly 13% of them singletons. This same sample was also taken into another study, of T cells in Graves' hyperthyroidism and ophthalmopathy.

The sequencing here drew on peripheral blood mononuclear cells (PBMCs), taken at new diagnosis, from a patient treated with antithyroid drugs. The source of these receptors is a man aged 25-45 years with Graves disease. CDR3s include the opening cysteine and the closing phenylalanine or tryptophan.

J gene	V gene	CDR3 protein
TRBJ2-7	TRBV7-3	CASSLGGTGYEQYF
TRBJ1-4	TRBV20-1	CSAQGAGALEKLFF
TRBJ2-4	TRBV7-9	CASSLAWLGLAKNIQYF
TRBJ2-1	TRBV19	CASLGGTYSYNEQFF
TRBJ1-1	TRBV9	CASSVVPKQNTEAFF
TRBJ2-5	TRBV12-3/TRBV12-4	CASSLASGGETQYF
TRBJ1-2	TRBV25-1	CASSELGPGTGGGYTF
TRBJ2-3	TRBV27	CASSLTAGPITDTQYF
TRBJ2-3	TRBV29-1	CSVRTGLAGRGDTQYF
TRBJ1-5	TRBV6-1	CASSTYRGFGNQPQHF
TRBJ2-7	TRBV6-2/TRBV6-3	CASSYKRGAYEQYF
TRBJ2-3	TRBV6-5	CASSYSITSGNTDTQYF
TRBJ1-5	TRBV2	CASSEGRGSNQPQHF
TRBJ2-7	TRBV7-2	CASSETHYTGEQYF
TRBJ2-2	TRBV5-1	CASSLNRVNSGELFF
TRBJ2-7	TRBV20-1	CSARGGRALGFYEQYF
TRBJ1-5	TRBV11-2	CASSSDGTGEQPQHF
TRBJ2-7	TRBV27	CASREASVGYEQYF
TRBJ2-2	TRBV19	CASQPRRMTGEDTGELFF
TRBJ2-2	TRBV7-8	CASSPRASGTGELFF
TRBJ2-1	TRBV5-1	CASSLPGLAQNEQFF
TRBJ2-1	TRBV2	CASSPLRMGDGEQFF